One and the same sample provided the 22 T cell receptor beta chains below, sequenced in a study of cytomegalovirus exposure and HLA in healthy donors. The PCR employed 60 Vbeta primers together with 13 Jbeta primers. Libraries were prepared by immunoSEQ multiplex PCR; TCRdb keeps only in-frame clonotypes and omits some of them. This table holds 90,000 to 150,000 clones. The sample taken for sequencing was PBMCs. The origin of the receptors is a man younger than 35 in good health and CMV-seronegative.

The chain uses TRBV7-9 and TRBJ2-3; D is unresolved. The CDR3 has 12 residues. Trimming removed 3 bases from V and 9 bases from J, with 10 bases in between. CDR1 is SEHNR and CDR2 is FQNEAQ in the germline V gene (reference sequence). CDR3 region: CASSFKQVTQYF. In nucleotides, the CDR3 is TGTGCCAGCAGCTTCAAGCAGGTCACGCAGTATTTT.

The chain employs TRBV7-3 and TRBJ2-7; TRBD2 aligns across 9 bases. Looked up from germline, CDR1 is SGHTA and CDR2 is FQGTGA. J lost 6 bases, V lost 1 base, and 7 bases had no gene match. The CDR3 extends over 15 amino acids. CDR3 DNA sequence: TGTGCCAGCAGCTTAAGCGGGGGGGCCTTAAGCGAGCAGTACTTC. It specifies CASSLSGGALSEQYF.

CDR3 DNA sequence: TGCGCCAGCAGGGGCCCCTACGAGCAGTACTTC. This translates into CASRGPYEQYF. This chain links TRBV5-1 with TRBJ2-5; no definite D call. Near its end, the DNA agrees better with TRBJ2-7, so the J call may be wrong. CDR1 is SGHRS, CDR2 YFSETQ, per germline. The CDR3 consists of 11 residues.

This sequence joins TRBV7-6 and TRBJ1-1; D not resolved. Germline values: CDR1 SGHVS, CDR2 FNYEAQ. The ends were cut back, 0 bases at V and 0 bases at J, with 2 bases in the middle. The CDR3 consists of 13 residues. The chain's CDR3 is CASSLALNTEAFF. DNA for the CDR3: TGTGCCAGCAGCTTAGCCTTGAACACTGAAGCTTTCTTT.

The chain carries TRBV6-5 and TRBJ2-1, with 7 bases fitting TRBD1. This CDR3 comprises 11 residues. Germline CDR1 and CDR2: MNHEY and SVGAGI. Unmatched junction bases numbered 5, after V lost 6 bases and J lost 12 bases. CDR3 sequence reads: CASSLDRVQFF. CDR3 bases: TGTGCCAGCAGCCTAGACAGGGTGCAGTTCTTC.

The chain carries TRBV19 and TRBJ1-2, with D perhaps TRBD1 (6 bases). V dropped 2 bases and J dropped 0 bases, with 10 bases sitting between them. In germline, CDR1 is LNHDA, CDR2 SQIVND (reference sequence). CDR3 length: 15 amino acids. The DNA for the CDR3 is TGTGCCAGTAGTATACTCAGGGGCTCTAACTATGGCTACACCTTC. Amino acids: CASSILRGSNYGYTF. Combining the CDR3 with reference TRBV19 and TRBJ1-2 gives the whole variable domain DGGITQSPKYLFRKEGQNVTLSCEQNLNHDAMYWYRQDPGQGLRLIYYSQIVNDFQKGDIAEGYSVSREKKESFPLTVTSAQKNPTAFYLCASSILRGSNYGYTFGSGTRLTVV.

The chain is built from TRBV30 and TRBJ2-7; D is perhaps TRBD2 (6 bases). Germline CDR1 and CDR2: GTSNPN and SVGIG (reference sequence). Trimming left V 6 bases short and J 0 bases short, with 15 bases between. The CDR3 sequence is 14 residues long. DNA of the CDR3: TGTGCCTGTAATCGGGACGGGAGCTCCTACGAGCAGTACTTC. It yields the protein CACNRDGSSYEQYF.

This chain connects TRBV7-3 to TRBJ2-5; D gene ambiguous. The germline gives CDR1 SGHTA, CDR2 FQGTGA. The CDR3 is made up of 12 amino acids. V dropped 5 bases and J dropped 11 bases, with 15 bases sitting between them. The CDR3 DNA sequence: TGTGCCAGCAGCCATCCCGGCGGAGAGCAGTACTTC. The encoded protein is CASSHPGGEQYF.

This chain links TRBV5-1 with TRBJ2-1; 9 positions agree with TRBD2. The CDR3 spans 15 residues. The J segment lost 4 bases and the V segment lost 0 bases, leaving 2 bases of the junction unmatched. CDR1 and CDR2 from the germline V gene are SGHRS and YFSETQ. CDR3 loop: CASSLELAGYNEQFF. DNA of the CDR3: TGCGCCAGCAGCTTGGAGCTAGCGGGGTACAATGAGCAGTTCTTC. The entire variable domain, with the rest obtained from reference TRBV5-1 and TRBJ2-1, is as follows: KAGVTQTPRYLIKTRGQQVTLSCSPISGHRSVSWYQQTPGQGLQFLFEYFSETQRNKGNFPGRFSGRQFSNSRSEMNVSTLELGDSALYLCASSLELAGYNEQFFGPGTRLTVL.

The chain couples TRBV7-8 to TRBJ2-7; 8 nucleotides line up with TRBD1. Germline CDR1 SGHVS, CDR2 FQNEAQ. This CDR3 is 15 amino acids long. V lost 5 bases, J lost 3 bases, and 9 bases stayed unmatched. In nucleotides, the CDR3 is TGTGCCAGCAGCCCCCCCAAGACAGGGGTCTACGAGCAGTACTTC. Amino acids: CASSPPKTGVYEQYF.

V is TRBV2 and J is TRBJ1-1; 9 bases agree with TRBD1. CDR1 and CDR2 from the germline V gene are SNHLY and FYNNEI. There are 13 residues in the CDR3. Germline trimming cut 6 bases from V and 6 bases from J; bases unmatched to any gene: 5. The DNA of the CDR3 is TGTGCCAGCAGACGGGACAGGGAACCTGAAGCTTTCTTT. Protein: CASRRDREPEAFF.

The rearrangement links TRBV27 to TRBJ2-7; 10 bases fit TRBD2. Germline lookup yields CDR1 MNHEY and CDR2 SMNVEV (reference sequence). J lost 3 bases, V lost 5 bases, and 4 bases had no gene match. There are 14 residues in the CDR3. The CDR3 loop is CASSQAGGIYEQYF. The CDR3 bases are TGTGCCAGCAGTCAAGCGGGAGGGATCTACGAGCAGTACTTC.

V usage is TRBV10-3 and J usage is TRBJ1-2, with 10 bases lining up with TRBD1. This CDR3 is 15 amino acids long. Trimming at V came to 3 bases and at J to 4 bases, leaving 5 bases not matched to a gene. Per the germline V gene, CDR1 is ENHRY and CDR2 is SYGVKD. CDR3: CAISDLGQGSYGYTF. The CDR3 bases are TGTGCCATCAGTGACTTGGGACAGGGGAGCTATGGCTACACCTTC.

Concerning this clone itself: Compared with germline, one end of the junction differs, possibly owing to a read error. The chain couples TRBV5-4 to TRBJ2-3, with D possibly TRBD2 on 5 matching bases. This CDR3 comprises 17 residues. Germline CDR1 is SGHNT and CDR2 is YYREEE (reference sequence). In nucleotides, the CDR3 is TGTGTCAGCAGCTTGCGGGTTAGCGACCCTAGCACAGATACGCAGTATTTT. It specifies CVSSLRVSDPSTDTQYF.

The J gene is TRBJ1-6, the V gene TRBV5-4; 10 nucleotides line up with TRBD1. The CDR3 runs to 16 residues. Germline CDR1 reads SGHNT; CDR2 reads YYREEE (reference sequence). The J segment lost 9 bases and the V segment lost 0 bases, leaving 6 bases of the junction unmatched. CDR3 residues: CASSLERTGGGSPLHF. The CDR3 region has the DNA TGTGCCAGCAGCTTGGAGAGGACAGGGGGGGGTTCACCCCTCCACTTT. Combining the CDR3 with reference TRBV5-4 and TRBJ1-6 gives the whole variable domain ETGVTQSPTHLIKTRGQQVTLRCSSQSGHNTVSWYQQALGQGPQFIFQYYREEENGRGNFPPRFSGLQFPNYSSELNVNALELDDSALYLCASSLERTGGGSPLHFGNGTRLTVT.

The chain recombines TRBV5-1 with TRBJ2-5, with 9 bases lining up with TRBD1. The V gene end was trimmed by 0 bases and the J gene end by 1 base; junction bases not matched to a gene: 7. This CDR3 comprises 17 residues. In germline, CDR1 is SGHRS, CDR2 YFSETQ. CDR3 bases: TGCGCCAGCAGCTTGGCCGGGACAGGGTACCTCCAAGAGACCCAGTACTTC. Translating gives CASSLAGTGYLQETQYF.

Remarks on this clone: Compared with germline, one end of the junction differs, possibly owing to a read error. CDR3 region: CVSSLTLDYEQYF. The CDR3 DNA follows: TGCGTCAGCAGCTTGACCTTAGACTACGAGCAGTACTTC. The chain employs TRBV5-1 and TRBJ2-7, with D hard to call. This CDR3 has 13 residues. Germline CDR1 and CDR2: SGHRS and YFSETQ.

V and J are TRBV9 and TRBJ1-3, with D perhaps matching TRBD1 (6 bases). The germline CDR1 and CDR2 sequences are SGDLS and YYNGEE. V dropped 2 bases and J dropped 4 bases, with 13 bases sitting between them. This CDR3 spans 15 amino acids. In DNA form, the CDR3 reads TGTGCCAGCAGCGTCTCAGGGGCGGCAGGAAACACCATATATTTT. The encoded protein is CASSVSGAAGNTIYF.

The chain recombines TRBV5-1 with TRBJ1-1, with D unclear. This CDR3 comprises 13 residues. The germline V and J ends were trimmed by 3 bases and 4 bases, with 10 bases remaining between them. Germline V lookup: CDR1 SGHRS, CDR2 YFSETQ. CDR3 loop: CASSWSGSTEAFF. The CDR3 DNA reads TGCGCCAGCAGCTGGAGTGGCAGCACTGAAGCTTTCTTT.

The CDR3 loop reads CARSGDNEQFF. DNA for the CDR3: TGTGCCCGAAGCGGGGACAATGAGCAGTTCTTC. The gene calls are TRBV30 and TRBJ2-1, with 7 bases aligning to TRBD2. Germline values: CDR1 GTSNPN, CDR2 SVGIG (reference sequence). CDR3 length: 11 residues. With 8 bases clipped from V and 5 bases from J, the junction kept 3 bases outside the gene matches.

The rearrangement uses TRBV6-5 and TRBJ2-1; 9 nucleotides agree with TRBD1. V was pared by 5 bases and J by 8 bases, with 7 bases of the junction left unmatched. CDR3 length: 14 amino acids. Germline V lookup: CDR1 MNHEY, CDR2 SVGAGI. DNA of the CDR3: TGTGCCAGCAGTACCGGGACAGGGAGTCATGAGCAGTTCTTC. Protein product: CASSTGTGSHEQFF.

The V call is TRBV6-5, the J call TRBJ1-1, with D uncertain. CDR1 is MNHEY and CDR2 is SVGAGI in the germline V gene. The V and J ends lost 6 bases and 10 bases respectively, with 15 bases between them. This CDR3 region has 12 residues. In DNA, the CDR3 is TGTGCCAGCAGGAACTCCCGGGGAAGAGCTTTCTTT. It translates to CASRNSRGRAFF.